The clone carrying this TCR beta chain was counted only a few times. Its antigen is still unknown. This entry is derived from a study of T-cell memory formation after mild COVID-19. In the study overall: TCR clusters largely stayed donor specific.

TCRdb fed the 5' RACE reads into MiXCR, producing one record per CDR3 protein. Of about 300,000 distinct CDR3 sequences listed, just under 20% were seen once; the top ten hold 20% to 25%. Findings and caveats of the study: The main location of contracting CD4+ clones was CM and EM, and that of contracting CD8+ clones was EMRA. In pre-infection memory, a portion of responding clones appeared, which suggested that cross-reactive memory joined.

The germline V gene has CDR1 MGHDK and CDR2 SYGVNS. The CDR3 totals 13 residues. The V gene lost 4 bases and the J gene lost 4 bases, with 10 bases spanning the gap. Sequencing was done on a sample of PBMCs or a T cell subset sorted from them (not recorded which). The sequence was collected from a man aged 18-30 years who had mild COVID-19 (a few samples of this study predate the infection). Cell type and time point are not known. The chain employs TRBV25-1 and TRBJ1-2; D remains ambiguous. This chain's CDR3 is CASSAPGFYGYTF. DNA of the CDR3: TGTGCCAGCAGTGCCCCGGGATTCTATGGCTACACCTTC.